The TCR beta chain under discussion was sequenced for a study of CD8 T cells in Susac syndrome. In the study overall: The Susac syndrome patients were therapy-naive, on corticosteroids, or on intravenous immunoglobulin alone at blood draw.

With random hexamers, reverse transcription was performed on about 0.5 to 1 ug of RNA. The authors amplified TCR beta CDR3 across 54 Vbeta and 13 Jbeta using immunoSEQ multiplex PCR. TCRdb redid the calling of the immunoSEQ multiplex PCR reads with MiXCR, one entry per CDR3 protein. The sample holds around 230,000 distinct CDR3 sequences; about 96% are singletons and the top ten take approximately 0.094%. As regards this clonotype: Its antigen is not known.

Trimming left V 1 base short and J 5 bases short, with 12 bases between. The CDR3 is 14 residues long. Germline lookup yields CDR1 SGHRS and CDR2 YFSETQ. Broader study findings: The study recognized that the number of individuals in its TCR sequencing and HLA analysis was relatively small.

In blood CD8+ and CD4+ T cells, TCR beta underwent sequencing. Sequencing used CD4+ T cells from PBMCs. This receptor was obtained from a human donor with Susac syndrome. The chain couples TRBV5-1 to TRBJ1-2; no clear D. The DNA of the CDR3 is TGCGCCAGCAGCTTGTTAAGCACTCTATATGGCTACACCTTC. As protein: CASSLLSTLYGYTF.